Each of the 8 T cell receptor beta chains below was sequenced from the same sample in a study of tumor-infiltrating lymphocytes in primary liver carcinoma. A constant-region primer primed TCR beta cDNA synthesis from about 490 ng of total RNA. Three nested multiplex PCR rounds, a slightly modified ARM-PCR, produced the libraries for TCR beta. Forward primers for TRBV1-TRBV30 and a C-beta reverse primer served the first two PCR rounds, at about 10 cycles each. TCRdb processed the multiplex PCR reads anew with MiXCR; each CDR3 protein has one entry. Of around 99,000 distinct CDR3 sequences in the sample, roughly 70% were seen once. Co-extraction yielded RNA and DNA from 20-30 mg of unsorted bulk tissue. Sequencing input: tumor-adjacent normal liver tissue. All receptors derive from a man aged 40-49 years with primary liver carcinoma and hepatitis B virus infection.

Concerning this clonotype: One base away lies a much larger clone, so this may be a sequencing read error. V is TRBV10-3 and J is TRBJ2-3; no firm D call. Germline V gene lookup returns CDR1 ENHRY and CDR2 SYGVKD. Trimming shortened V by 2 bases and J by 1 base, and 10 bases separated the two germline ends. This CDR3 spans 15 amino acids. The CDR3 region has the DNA TGTGCCATCAGTGAGAGTCATTCTGGCACAGATACGCAGTATTTT. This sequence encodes CAISESHSGTDTQYF.

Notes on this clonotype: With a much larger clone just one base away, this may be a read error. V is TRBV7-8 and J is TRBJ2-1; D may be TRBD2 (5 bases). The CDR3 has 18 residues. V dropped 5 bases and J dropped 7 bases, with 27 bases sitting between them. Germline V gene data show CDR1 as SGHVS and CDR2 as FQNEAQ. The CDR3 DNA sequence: TGTGCCAGCAGCCCTTATACCGGACTCTTCGACACGAGGAATGAGCAGTTCTTC. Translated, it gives CASSPYTGLFDTRNEQFF. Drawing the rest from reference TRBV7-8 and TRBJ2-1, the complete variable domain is GAGVSQSPRYKVAKRGQDVALRCDPISGHVSLFWYQQALGQGPEFLTYFQNEAQLDKSGLPSDRFFAERPEGSVSTLKIQRTQQEDSAVYLCASSPYTGLFDTRNEQFFGPGTRLTVL.

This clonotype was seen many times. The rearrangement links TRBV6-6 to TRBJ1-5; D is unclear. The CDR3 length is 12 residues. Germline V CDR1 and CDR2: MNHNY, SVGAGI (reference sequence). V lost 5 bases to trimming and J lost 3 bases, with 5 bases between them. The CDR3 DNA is TGTGCCAGCAGTCTCCCCAATCAGCCCCAGCATTTT. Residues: CASSLPNQPQHF.

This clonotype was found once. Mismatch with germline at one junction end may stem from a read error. In DNA form, the CDR3 reads TGTGCCAGTAGTAAACAGGGCCAATCCTACGAGAAGTACTTC. This translates into CASSKQGQSYEKYF. The V gene is TRBV28, the J gene TRBJ2-7; D might be TRBD1 (6 bases). The CDR3 covers 14 residues. The germline V gene encodes CDR1 MDHEN and CDR2 SYDVKM.

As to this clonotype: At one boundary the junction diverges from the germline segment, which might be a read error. The CDR3 is CASSLELAGEVDNEQLF. The CDR3 bases are TGTGCCAGCAGCCTGGAACTAGCGGGAGAAGTTGACAATGAGCAGCTATTC. This sequence joins TRBV11-1 and TRBJ2-1; the match to TRBD2 covers 11 bases. The CDR3 length is 17 residues. The V gene's germline CDR1 is SGHAT and CDR2 FQDESV (reference sequence).

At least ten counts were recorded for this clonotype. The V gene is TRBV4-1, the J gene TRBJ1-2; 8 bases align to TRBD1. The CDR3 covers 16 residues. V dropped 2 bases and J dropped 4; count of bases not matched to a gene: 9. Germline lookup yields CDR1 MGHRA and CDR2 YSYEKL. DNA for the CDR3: TGCGCCAGCAGCCAACCGACGGGACAGGCGAGCTATGGCTACACCTTC. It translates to CASSQPTGQASYGYTF.

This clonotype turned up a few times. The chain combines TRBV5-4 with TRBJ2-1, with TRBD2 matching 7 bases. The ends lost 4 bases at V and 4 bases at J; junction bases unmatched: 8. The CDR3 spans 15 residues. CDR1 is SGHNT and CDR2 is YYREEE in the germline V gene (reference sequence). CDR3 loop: CASSPGLVVYNEQFF. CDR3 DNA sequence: TGTGCCAGCAGCCCCGGACTAGTGGTTTACAATGAGCAGTTCTTC.

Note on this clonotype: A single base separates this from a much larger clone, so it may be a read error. The chain's CDR3 is CASSRPSREQYF. The CDR3 coding sequence is TGCGCCAGCAGCCGGCCTAGTCGCGAGCAGTACTTC. The J gene is TRBJ2-7, the V gene TRBV4-1; D is uncertain. Germline lookup yields CDR1 MGHRA and CDR2 YSYEKL. Trimming cost V 4 bases and J 6 bases, with 10 bases left between them. The length of the CDR3 is 12 residues.